The table lists the clone carrying this T cell receptor (beta chain) with a few counts. This specimen belongs to a study of shared clonotypes between healthy human individuals. Produced via immunoSEQ multiplex PCR; TCRdb's table is partial and in-frame only. The sample has 450,000 to 500,000 clones; roughly 80% are singletons. This CDR3 contains 14 residues. Trimming removed 0 bases from V and 2 bases from J, with 7 bases in between. Germline loops: CDR1 SEHNR, CDR2 FQNEAQ (reference sequence). Material for sequencing was PBMCs. The receptor was isolated from a woman aged 40 to 50 in good health. Some clones in this sample may be carry-over from other donors' samples. The chain couples TRBV7-9 to TRBJ2-5, with D maybe TRBD2 (5 bases). The CDR3 region has the DNA TGTGCCAGCAGCTTAGCGGGAGAGCAAGAGACCCAGTACTTC. It encodes CASSLAGEQETQYF.